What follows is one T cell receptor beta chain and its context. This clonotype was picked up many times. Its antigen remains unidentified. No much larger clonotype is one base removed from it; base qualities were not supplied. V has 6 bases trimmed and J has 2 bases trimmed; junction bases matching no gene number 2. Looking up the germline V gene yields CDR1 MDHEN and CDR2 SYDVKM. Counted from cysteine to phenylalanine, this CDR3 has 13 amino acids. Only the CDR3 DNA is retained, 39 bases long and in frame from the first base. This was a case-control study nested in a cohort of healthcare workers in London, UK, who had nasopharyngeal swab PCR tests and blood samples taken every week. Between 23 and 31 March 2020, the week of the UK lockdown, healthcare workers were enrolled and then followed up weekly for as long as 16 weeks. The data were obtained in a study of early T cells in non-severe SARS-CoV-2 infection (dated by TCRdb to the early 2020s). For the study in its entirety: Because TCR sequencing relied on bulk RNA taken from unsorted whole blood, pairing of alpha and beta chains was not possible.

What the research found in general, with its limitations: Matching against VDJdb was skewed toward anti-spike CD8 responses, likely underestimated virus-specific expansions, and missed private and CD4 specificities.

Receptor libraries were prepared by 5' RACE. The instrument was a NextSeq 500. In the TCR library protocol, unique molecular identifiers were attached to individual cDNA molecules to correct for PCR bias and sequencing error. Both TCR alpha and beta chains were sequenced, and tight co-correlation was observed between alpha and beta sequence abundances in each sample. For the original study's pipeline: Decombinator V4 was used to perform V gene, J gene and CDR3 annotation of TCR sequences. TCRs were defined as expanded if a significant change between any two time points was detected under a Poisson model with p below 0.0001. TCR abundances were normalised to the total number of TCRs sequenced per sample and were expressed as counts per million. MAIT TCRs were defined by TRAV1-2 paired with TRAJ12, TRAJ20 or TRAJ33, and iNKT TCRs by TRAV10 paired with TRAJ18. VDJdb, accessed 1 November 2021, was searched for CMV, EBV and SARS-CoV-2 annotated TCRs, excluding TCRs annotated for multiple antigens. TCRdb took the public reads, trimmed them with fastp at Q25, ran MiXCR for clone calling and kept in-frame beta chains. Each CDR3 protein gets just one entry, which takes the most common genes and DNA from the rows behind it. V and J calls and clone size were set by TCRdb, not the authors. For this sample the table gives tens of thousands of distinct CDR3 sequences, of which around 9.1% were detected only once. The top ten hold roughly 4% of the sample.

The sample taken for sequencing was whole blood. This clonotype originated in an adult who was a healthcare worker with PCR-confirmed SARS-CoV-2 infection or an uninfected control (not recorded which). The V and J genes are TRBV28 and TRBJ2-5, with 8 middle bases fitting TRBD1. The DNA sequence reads TGTGCCAGCAGCGACAGGGGACAAGAGACCCAGTACTTC. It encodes CASSDRGQETQYF.